Each of the 18 T cell receptor beta chains below was sequenced from the same sample in a study of blood T cell repertoires in COVID-19. Profiled with immunoSEQ multiplex PCR; TCRdb holds only in-frame clones, not every one. The sample consists of a few hundred thousand clones, approximately 85% of them appearing once. Sequenced sample: peripheral blood. All receptors come from a man aged 40-50 years with acute or convalescent COVID-19.

CDR3 sequence reads: CASSLSGADNEQFF. CDR3 sequence (DNA): TGTGCCAGCAGCCTTAGCGGGGCGGACAATGAGCAGTTCTTC. V gene TRBV3-1 (or the pseudogene TRBV3-2) combines with J gene TRBJ2-1; 8 positions match TRBD2. The CDR3 has 14 amino acids. Germline trimming cut 4 bases from V and 5 bases from J; bases unmatched to any gene: 4. The V gene's germline CDR1 is LGHDT and CDR2 YNNKEL (reference sequence).

The V and J genes are TRBV11-2 and TRBJ1-4; the D is unclear. CDR1 is SGHAT, CDR2 FQNNGV, per germline. Trimming took off 1 base at V and 5 bases at J, with 8 bases between the two ends. This CDR3 is built from 14 residues. As DNA, the CDR3 is TGTGCCAGCAGCTTAGGCAGTTACAATGAAAAACTGTTTTTT. Translating gives CASSLGSYNEKLFF.

The chain combines TRBV18 with TRBJ1-1; no definite D call. The CDR3 spans 16 residues. Germline V gene lookup returns CDR1 KGHSH and CDR2 LQKENI. Trimming pared 2 bases from V and 3 bases from J, leaving 16 bases between. The CDR3 is CASSPGQTRPYTEAFF. The DNA of the CDR3 is TGTGCCAGCTCACCAGGGCAGACACGACCCTACACTGAAGCTTTCTTT.

The chain combines TRBV6-5 with TRBJ2-2; D might be TRBD1 (5 bases). CDR1 is MNHEY and CDR2 is SVGAGI in the germline V gene. This CDR3 region has 13 residues. The V end was cut by 7 bases, the J end by 2 bases, with 8 bases between. DNA for the CDR3: TGTGCCAGCAAAGGGGCAAACACCGGGGAGCTGTTTTTT. Its protein product is CASKGANTGELFF.

The V gene is TRBV19, the J gene TRBJ1-5, with D possibly TRBD1 on 5 matching bases. Germline V CDR1 and CDR2: LNHDA, SQIVND (reference sequence). This CDR3 has 14 amino acids. Trimming cost V 1 base and J 2 bases, with 6 bases left between them. The CDR3 spells CASSIVQGNQPQHF. CDR3 in DNA: TGTGCCAGTAGTATAGTACAGGGCAATCAGCCCCAGCATTTT.

The V and J genes are TRBV29-1 and TRBJ2-2, with D perhaps matching TRBD2 (5 bases). V shed 3 bases and J shed 4 bases, with 9 bases lying between them. The CDR3 covers 13 residues. The germline V gene encodes CDR1 SQVTM and CDR2 ANQGSEA. The DNA for the CDR3 is TGCAGCGTTGAGAGGGATTCCACCGGGGAGCTGTTTTTT. It is translated as CSVERDSTGELFF.

The chain carries TRBV7-2 and TRBJ2-2; D is undetermined. The germline V gene has CDR1 SGHTA and CDR2 FQGNSA. The CDR3 covers 16 residues. The V end was cut by 6 bases, the J end by 0 bases, with 14 bases between. This CDR3 reads CASRSVRFANTGELFF. The DNA for the CDR3 is TGTGCCAGCAGGTCGGTGAGATTCGCGAACACCGGGGAGCTGTTTTTT.

The chain couples TRBV6-5 to TRBJ1-6; 10 bases are a match to TRBD1. In germline, CDR1 is MNHEY, CDR2 SVGAGI. The CDR3 is made up of 16 amino acids. V was pared by 2 bases and J by 10 bases, with 8 bases of the junction left unmatched. The CDR3 loop is CASSYETGTGASPLHF. The CDR3 DNA reads as TGTGCCAGCAGTTACGAGACCGGGACAGGGGCCTCACCCCTCCACTTT.

The J gene is TRBJ1-1, the V gene TRBV2; tentative D call: TRBD1 (5 bases). The V and J ends lost 7 bases and 0 bases respectively, with 18 bases between them. The CDR3 has 16 residues. Germline CDR1 reads SNHLY; CDR2 reads FYNNEI. For the CDR3, the DNA is TGTGCCAGCAAGGACCGGACAAGGGACTTGAACACTGAAGCTTTCTTT. Translated, it gives CASKDRTRDLNTEAFF.

On this clone itself: Other DNA sequences of this sample code for an identical CDR3. This chain links TRBV28 with TRBJ1-4; weak D call: TRBD1 (5 bases). Between the trimmed V and J ends, which lost 7 bases and 8 bases, there was a span of 14 bases. The CDR3 has 13 amino acids. CDR1 is MDHEN and CDR2 is SYDVKM in the germline V gene. CDR3 loop: CASNGGAEEKLFF. The CDR3 coding sequence is TGTGCCAGCAACGGAGGGGCAGAGGAAAAACTGTTTTTT.

The V and J genes are TRBV5-1 and TRBJ2-3; the match to TRBD2 covers 13 bases. V trimming: 4 bases; J trimming: 9 bases; junction bases outside the gene matches: 11. The CDR3 covers 16 residues. Germline CDR1 is SGHRS and CDR2 is YFSETQ. CDR3 amino acids: CASSPRLAGGTDTQYF. CDR3 DNA sequence: TGCGCCAGCAGCCCTCGACTAGCGGGGGGAACCGACACGCAGTATTTT. The entire variable domain, with the rest obtained from reference TRBV5-1 and TRBJ2-3, is as follows: KAGVTQTPRYLIKTRGQQVTLSCSPISGHRSVSWYQQTPGQGLQFLFEYFSETQRNKGNFPGRFSGRQFSNSRSEMNVSTLELGDSALYLCASSPRLAGGTDTQYFGPGTRLTVL.

The genes are TRBV5-4 and TRBJ2-1, with D possibly TRBD2 on 7 matching bases. CDR1 is SGHNT and CDR2 is YYREEE in the germline V gene (reference sequence). Trimming pared 2 bases from V and 7 bases from J, leaving 28 bases between. The length of the CDR3 is 19 residues. The CDR3 DNA sequence: TGTGCCAGCAGCTTACCCCCTACATCTGGTGGGGGGGCCAGGAATGAGCAGTTCTTC. Its translation is CASSLPPTSGGGARNEQFF.

V gene TRBV5-1 combines with J gene TRBJ1-1; 8 nucleotides match TRBD1. This CDR3 has 13 amino acids. V lost 2 bases to trimming and J lost 5 bases; unmatched junction nucleotides: 2. CDR1 is SGHRS, CDR2 YFSETQ, per germline. The CDR3 sequence is CASSLTGGTEAFF. The DNA for the CDR3 is TGCGCCAGCAGCTTAACAGGGGGAACTGAAGCTTTCTTT.

The chain is built from TRBV5-6 and TRBJ1-4; D uncertain. The V end was cut by 0 bases, the J end by 7 bases, with 10 bases between. The CDR3 has 14 residues. Germline V lookup: CDR1 SGHDT, CDR2 YYEEEE. The CDR3 region is CASSLGWGGEKLFF. As DNA, the CDR3 is TGTGCCAGCAGCTTGGGATGGGGAGGTGAAAAACTGTTTTTT.

The J gene is TRBJ2-7, the V gene TRBV5-6, with D unresolved. The V gene's germline CDR1 is SGHDT and CDR2 YYEEEE. This CDR3 comprises 16 residues. V was trimmed by 1 base and J by 3 bases, leaving 17 bases between them. CDR3 region: CASSLFAGQTYYEQYF. CDR3 bases: TGTGCCAGCAGCTTGTTCGCAGGCCAAACATACTACGAGCAGTACTTC.

V is TRBV7-2 and J is TRBJ2-3, with TRBD2 matching over 12 bases. Unmatched junction bases numbered 5, after V lost 6 bases and J lost 4 bases. The CDR3 consists of 15 residues. CDR1 and CDR2 (germline): SGHTA, FQGNSA. CDR3 loop: CASSPSGGAADTQYF. For the CDR3, the DNA is TGTGCCAGCAGTCCTAGCGGGGGGGCCGCAGATACGCAGTATTTT.

This CDR3 reads CASSIMGLLSNQPQHF. The CDR3 DNA sequence: TGTGCCAGTAGTATAATGGGACTGTTGAGCAATCAGCCCCAGCATTTT. The V call is TRBV19, the J call TRBJ1-5; TRBD1 might be the D (5 bases). V lost 2 bases and J lost 1, with 12 bases in between. The length of the CDR3 is 16 residues. CDR1 is LNHDA, CDR2 SQIVND, per germline (reference sequence). Supplemented by reference TRBV19 and TRBJ1-5, the full variable domain reads DGGITQSPKYLFRKEGQNVTLSCEQNLNHDAMYWYRQDPGQGLRLIYYSQIVNDFQKGDIAEGYSVSREKKESFPLTVTSAQKNPTAFYLCASSIMGLLSNQPQHFGDGTRLSIL.

The rearrangement links TRBV2 to TRBJ2-3, with 13 bases that match TRBD2. This CDR3 is built from 15 residues. J lost 0 bases, V lost 6 bases, and 0 bases had no gene match. CDR1 is SNHLY, CDR2 FYNNEI, per germline. The CDR3 DNA follows: TGTGCCAGCAGGGGACTAGCGGGGAGCACAGATACGCAGTATTTT. Its translation: CASRGLAGSTDTQYF. The variable domain in full, completed from reference TRBV2 and TRBJ2-3, reads EPEVTQTPSHQVTQMGQEVILRCVPISNHLYFYWYRQILGQKVEFLVSFYNNEISEKSEIFDDQFSVERPDGSNFTLKIRSTKLEDSAMYFCASRGLAGSTDTQYFGPGTRLTVL.